Detailed here is one TCR beta chain. What it binds is not known. Each donor's status was that of a healthy bone marrow donor. The sample is drawn from a study of cytomegalovirus exposure and HLA in healthy donors. Overall study context: The study placed about 86% of its 350 to 400 genotyped donors in the Caucasian-associated ancestry cluster. General study points: Owing to their indistinguishability, certain V segments, notably TRBV6-2 and TRBV6-3, were excluded.

Germline loops: CDR1 SEHNR, CDR2 FQNEAQ (reference sequence). This CDR3 comprises 16 residues. The junction had 10 bases not matched to a gene; V was cut back by 4 bases and J by 4 bases. This PCR relied on a set of 60 Vbeta primers and 13 Jbeta primers. The method was immunoSEQ multiplex PCR; TCRdb's version includes in-frame clones alone and lacks a portion of them. The sample holds around 180,000 clones, more than 85% seen once. Sequencing was done on a sample of PBMCs. The chain has TRBV7-9 and TRBJ2-7, with 10 nucleotides matching TRBD2. This TCR was sampled from a woman under 30 in good health and CMV-seronegative. CDR3 sequence reads: CASSSTRSGRQYEQYF. Written as DNA, the CDR3 is TGTGCCAGCAGCTCAACCCGTAGCGGGAGGCAGTACGAGCAGTACTTC.